Listed below are T cell receptor beta chains from one sample, sequenced in a study of persistence of HIV-infected CD4 T cells. Data came from immunoSEQ multiplex PCR; TCRdb stores just in-frame clones and leaves some out. The sample has 35,000 to 40,000 clones; roughly 80% are singletons. Their antigens are not known. The specimen comprised CD4+ T cells sorted from PBMCs after roughly 18-hour stimulation, sampled from a patient who received antiretroviral therapy. These receptors were collected from an adult man with HIV who was CMV-seropositive. Each CDR3 is given with its conserved first and last residue. The order of the fields is CDR3 DNA, CDR3 protein, J gene, D gene, V gene, clone size. A D gene is named only where the DNA matches it firmly. The size entry is marked missing in some rows and otherwise reads once, few, many or a size class.

cdr3_nt: TGTGCCAGCAGCATAACAGGGTTCACTGAAGCTTTCTTT; cdr3_aa: CASSITGFTEAFF; j_call: TRBJ1-1; d_call: NA; v_call: TRBV9; clone_size: NA
cdr3_nt: TGTGCCACCAGCAGAGATAGCGGGGGTATGGCACCCCTCCACTTT; cdr3_aa: CATSRDSGGMAPLHF; j_call: TRBJ1-6; d_call: NA; v_call: TRBV15; clone_size: NA
cdr3_nt: TGTGCCAGCTCACCACCTGGACAGGCTGGATCTGGAAACACCATATATTTT; cdr3_aa: CASSPPGQAGSGNTIYF; j_call: TRBJ1-3; d_call: TRBD1; v_call: TRBV18; clone_size: NA
cdr3_nt: TGTGCCAGCAGCCCTACGGCAGGGGGCGTCTCAACTAATGAAAAACTGTTTTTT; cdr3_aa: CASSPTAGGVSTNEKLFF; j_call: TRBJ1-4; d_call: TRBD1; v_call: TRBV7-2; clone_size: NA
cdr3_nt: TGTGCCAGTAGTGCCTGGGCCCCTCAGAGAAACGGGGAGCTGTTTTTT; cdr3_aa: CASSAWAPQRNGELFF; j_call: TRBJ2-2; d_call: NA; v_call: TRBV19; clone_size: few
cdr3_nt: TGTGCCAGCAGTTTGAACAGGGGGCGCAAAGGTCAGCCCCAGCATTTT; cdr3_aa: CASSLNRGRKGQPQHF; j_call: TRBJ1-5; d_call: TRBD1; v_call: TRBV27; clone_size: NA
cdr3_nt: TGTGCCAGCAGCCAATGGAGGTCCTCAGATACGCAGTATTTT; cdr3_aa: CASSQWRSSDTQYF; j_call: TRBJ2-3; d_call: NA; v_call: TRBV14; clone_size: medium-sized
cdr3_nt: TGTGCCAGCAGCCAAGTGAAGGGGCGAGGGGCCAACGTCCTGACTTTC; cdr3_aa: CASSQVKGRGANVLTF; j_call: TRBJ2-6; d_call: NA; v_call: TRBV3-1/TRBV3-2; clone_size: NA
cdr3_nt: TGCAGCGTCGGACTAGCCCTCTCCTACAATGAGCAGTTCTTC; cdr3_aa: CSVGLALSYNEQFF; j_call: TRBJ2-1; d_call: TRBD2; v_call: TRBV29-1; clone_size: NA
cdr3_nt: TGCGCCAGCAGCCCGGGACTAGGATCTACAGATACGCAGTATTTT; cdr3_aa: CASSPGLGSTDTQYF; j_call: TRBJ2-3; d_call: TRBD2; v_call: TRBV5-1; clone_size: once
cdr3_nt: TGTGCCAGCTGCCCAGTGGGCGGAACAGATACGCAGTATTTT; cdr3_aa: CASCPVGGTDTQYF; j_call: TRBJ2-3; d_call: NA; v_call: TRBV9; clone_size: NA
cdr3_nt: TGTGCCAGCAGCTTAGATTCGGGCAGGAGGAACACCGGGGAGCTGTTTTTT; cdr3_aa: CASSLDSGRRNTGELFF; j_call: TRBJ2-2; d_call: NA; v_call: TRBV11-3; clone_size: NA
cdr3_nt: TGTGCCAGCAGTATCGGACAGACCCGGCAAGCCGAGCAGTACTTC; cdr3_aa: CASSIGQTRQAEQYF; j_call: TRBJ2-7; d_call: NA; v_call: TRBV6-5; clone_size: NA
cdr3_nt: TGTGCCACCTCCAGAGGGCCTACTAACTATGGCTACACCTTC; cdr3_aa: CATSRGPTNYGYTF; j_call: TRBJ1-2; d_call: NA; v_call: TRBV19; clone_size: NA
cdr3_nt: TGTGCCAGCTCACCACTCGCTTCGGCTCAGCCCCAGCATTTT; cdr3_aa: CASSPLASAQPQHF; j_call: TRBJ1-5; d_call: NA; v_call: TRBV18; clone_size: NA
cdr3_nt: TGTGCCAGCAGTTTAAAAGAGTACCAGCCCCAGCATTTT; cdr3_aa: CASSLKEYQPQHF; j_call: TRBJ1-5; d_call: NA; v_call: TRBV12-3/TRBV12-4; clone_size: once
cdr3_nt: TGTGCCACCAGCAGAGATCGGGCGCAACTGTTTTTT; cdr3_aa: CATSRDRAQLFF; j_call: TRBJ1-4; d_call: NA; v_call: TRBV15; clone_size: NA
cdr3_nt: TGCGCCAGTTTGGGACAGTTGAACACTGAAGCTTTCTTT; cdr3_aa: CASLGQLNTEAFF; j_call: TRBJ1-1; d_call: TRBD1; v_call: TRBV5-1; clone_size: NA
cdr3_nt: TGTGCCAGCAGCCCCCTAGCGGGGGCCTACAATGAGCAGTTCTTC; cdr3_aa: CASSPLAGAYNEQFF; j_call: TRBJ2-1; d_call: TRBD2; v_call: TRBV14; clone_size: NA
cdr3_nt: TGTGCCAGCAGCTTGGACAGGGGCTCTGGAAACACCATATATTTT; cdr3_aa: CASSLDRGSGNTIYF; j_call: TRBJ1-3; d_call: TRBD1; v_call: TRBV5-4; clone_size: NA
cdr3_nt: TGTGCAAGCGGTTTGAACACCGGGGAGCTGTTTTTT; cdr3_aa: CASGLNTGELFF; j_call: TRBJ2-2; d_call: NA; v_call: TRBV18; clone_size: NA
cdr3_nt: TGTGCCAGCAGGGCCGGGAGCCATAATTCACCCCTCCACTTT; cdr3_aa: CASRAGSHNSPLHF; j_call: TRBJ1-6; d_call: NA; v_call: TRBV6-5; clone_size: NA
cdr3_nt: TGTGCCATCAGCGGACAGGGACCCGAGCAGTACTTC; cdr3_aa: CAISGQGPEQYF; j_call: TRBJ2-7; d_call: TRBD1; v_call: TRBV10-3; clone_size: NA
cdr3_nt: TGTGCCAGCTCACCGGGAGGAGGAAACACTGAAGCTTTCTTT; cdr3_aa: CASSPGGGNTEAFF; j_call: TRBJ1-1; d_call: NA; v_call: TRBV18; clone_size: few
cdr3_nt: TGTGCCAGCGGCAAACAGGGGGGTCGGACAGATACGCAGTATTTT; cdr3_aa: CASGKQGGRTDTQYF; j_call: TRBJ2-3; d_call: TRBD1; v_call: TRBV6-5; clone_size: NA
cdr3_nt: TGTGCCAGCAGCTTCTCTGGGACAGGCAATCAGCCCCAGCATTTT; cdr3_aa: CASSFSGTGNQPQHF; j_call: TRBJ1-5; d_call: TRBD1; v_call: TRBV7-8; clone_size: NA
cdr3_nt: TGTGCCAGCAGTGAAGGGCTAGCGGGGGTCGAGCAGTTCTTC; cdr3_aa: CASSEGLAGVEQFF; j_call: TRBJ2-1; d_call: TRBD2; v_call: TRBV2; clone_size: NA
cdr3_nt: TGTGCCAGCAATCCGGACAGGGGCTCTGGAAACACCATATATTTT; cdr3_aa: CASNPDRGSGNTIYF; j_call: TRBJ1-3; d_call: TRBD1; v_call: TRBV9; clone_size: NA
cdr3_nt: TGTGCCAGTCGAGTCCCTACAGGGGGGCACGGGGAGCTGTTTTTT; cdr3_aa: CASRVPTGGHGELFF; j_call: TRBJ2-2; d_call: TRBD1; v_call: TRBV19; clone_size: NA
cdr3_nt: TGCAGTGCTAGTCCAGGAGGGGCAGATACGCAGTATTTT; cdr3_aa: CSASPGGADTQYF; j_call: TRBJ2-3; d_call: NA; v_call: TRBV20-1; clone_size: NA
cdr3_nt: TGTGCCAGTAGTATGACGGGTCTGATCTCTGGGGCCAACGTCCTGACTTTC; cdr3_aa: CASSMTGLISGANVLTF; j_call: TRBJ2-6; d_call: NA; v_call: TRBV19; clone_size: NA
cdr3_nt: TGTGCCAGCTCATTGCAAGCGGGGGGGCTGGGCGAGCAGTACTTC; cdr3_aa: CASSLQAGGLGEQYF; j_call: TRBJ2-7; d_call: TRBD2; v_call: TRBV18; clone_size: NA
cdr3_nt: TGCGCCAGCAGCACTGGACAGGGAAAAGGCGAGCAGTACTTC; cdr3_aa: CASSTGQGKGEQYF; j_call: TRBJ2-7; d_call: TRBD1; v_call: TRBV5-1; clone_size: NA
cdr3_nt: TGTGCCAGCAGCCCCACGGACAGACGTAATGAAAAACTGTTTTTT; cdr3_aa: CASSPTDRRNEKLFF; j_call: TRBJ1-4; d_call: NA; v_call: TRBV7-6; clone_size: few
cdr3_nt: TGTGCCAGCAGTTCGACAGGGGAAGGCTTCAATGAGCAGTTCTTC; cdr3_aa: CASSSTGEGFNEQFF; j_call: TRBJ2-1; d_call: TRBD1; v_call: TRBV28; clone_size: once
cdr3_nt: TGTGCCATCAGTGAGGGGAGTGGCACAGATACGCAGTATTTT; cdr3_aa: CAISEGSGTDTQYF; j_call: TRBJ2-3; d_call: NA; v_call: TRBV10-3; clone_size: once
cdr3_nt: TGTGCCAGCTCATCTTTGCCGGGACAAAATAGCAATCAGCCCCAGCATTTT; cdr3_aa: CASSSLPGQNSNQPQHF; j_call: TRBJ1-5; d_call: NA; v_call: TRBV18; clone_size: NA
cdr3_nt: TGTGCCAGCAGCTTACGGGGACCTAGGGGCACTGAAGCTTTCTTT; cdr3_aa: CASSLRGPRGTEAFF; j_call: TRBJ1-1; d_call: NA; v_call: TRBV27; clone_size: once
cdr3_nt: TGTGCCAGCAGTTACAGGAACACTGAAGCTTTCTTT; cdr3_aa: CASSYRNTEAFF; j_call: TRBJ1-1; d_call: NA; v_call: TRBV6-2/TRBV6-3; clone_size: NA
cdr3_nt: TGCGCCAGCAGCTTGGAGACTAGCGTCTACAATGAGCAGTTCTTC; cdr3_aa: CASSLETSVYNEQFF; j_call: TRBJ2-1; d_call: TRBD2; v_call: TRBV5-1; clone_size: NA
cdr3_nt: TGTGCCAGCTCACCACCCTCAGCGGGGGGGAGGAATGAGCAGTTCTTC; cdr3_aa: CASSPPSAGGRNEQFF; j_call: TRBJ2-1; d_call: TRBD2; v_call: TRBV18; clone_size: NA
cdr3_nt: TGTGCCAGTAGTGGGTTACTAGCGGGGGCCTTGAGCACAGATACGCAGTATTTT; cdr3_aa: CASSGLLAGALSTDTQYF; j_call: TRBJ2-3; d_call: TRBD2; v_call: TRBV19; clone_size: NA
cdr3_nt: TGTGCCAGTAGTATAGGGCGGGGCAGCTACGAGCAGTACTTC; cdr3_aa: CASSIGRGSYEQYF; j_call: TRBJ2-7; d_call: NA; v_call: TRBV19; clone_size: NA
cdr3_nt: TGTGCCAGCAGTAGACAGGCCAATCAGCCCCAGCATTTT; cdr3_aa: CASSRQANQPQHF; j_call: TRBJ1-5; d_call: NA; v_call: TRBV6-5; clone_size: NA
cdr3_nt: TGTGCCAGCAGTTTGGGCCACCCCGCAACTAATGAAAAACTGTTTTTT; cdr3_aa: CASSLGHPATNEKLFF; j_call: TRBJ1-4; d_call: NA; v_call: TRBV27; clone_size: NA
cdr3_nt: TGCAGCCAGTACGGGGCTAACAATGAGCAGTTCTTC; cdr3_aa: CSQYGANNEQFF; j_call: TRBJ2-1; d_call: NA; v_call: TRBV29-1; clone_size: NA
cdr3_nt: TGTGCCAGCAGCTACACCGGGACTAGCGGGTCGAGCTCCTACAATGAGCAGTTCTTC; cdr3_aa: CASSYTGTSGSSSYNEQFF; j_call: TRBJ2-1; d_call: TRBD2; v_call: TRBV5-5; clone_size: NA
cdr3_nt: TGTGCCAGCAGTGCACAGGGGGAGGGGGAGCTGTTTTTT; cdr3_aa: CASSAQGEGELFF; j_call: TRBJ2-2; d_call: TRBD1; v_call: TRBV7-3; clone_size: once
cdr3_nt: TGTGCCACCGAAGGACAGGTTCACTCTGGAAACACCATATATTTT; cdr3_aa: CATEGQVHSGNTIYF; j_call: TRBJ1-3; d_call: TRBD1; v_call: TRBV2; clone_size: NA
cdr3_nt: TGCGCCAGCAGTGGAAATGACAGGGGATCACCCCTCCACTTT; cdr3_aa: CASSGNDRGSPLHF; j_call: TRBJ1-6; d_call: TRBD1; v_call: TRBV10-2; clone_size: NA
cdr3_nt: TGCAGCGTTGAAGGAGCCGTAGAGTTACCTTCCTATGGCTACACCTTC; cdr3_aa: CSVEGAVELPSYGYTF; j_call: TRBJ1-2; d_call: NA; v_call: TRBV29-1; clone_size: NA
cdr3_nt: TGTGCCAGCAGAAGTTACGGGGATGAGCAGTTCTTC; cdr3_aa: CASRSYGDEQFF; j_call: TRBJ2-1; d_call: NA; v_call: TRBV2; clone_size: NA